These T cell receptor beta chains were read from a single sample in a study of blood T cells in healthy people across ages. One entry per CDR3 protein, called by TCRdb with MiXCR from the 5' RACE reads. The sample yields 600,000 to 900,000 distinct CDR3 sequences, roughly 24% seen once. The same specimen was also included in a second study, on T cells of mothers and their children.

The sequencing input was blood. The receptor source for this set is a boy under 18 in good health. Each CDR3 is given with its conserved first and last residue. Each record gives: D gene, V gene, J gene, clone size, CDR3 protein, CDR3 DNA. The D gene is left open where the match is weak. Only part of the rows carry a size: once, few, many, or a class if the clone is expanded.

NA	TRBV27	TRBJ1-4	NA	CASRRVGLQNEKLFF	TGTGCCAGCAGACGGGTGGGCCTCCAAAATGAAAAACTGTTTTTT
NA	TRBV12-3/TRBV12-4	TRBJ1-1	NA	CASTWGNTEAFF	TGTGCCAGCACTTGGGGGAACACTGAAGCTTTCTTT
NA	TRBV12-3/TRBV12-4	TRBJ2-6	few	CASSLQDSGANVLTF	TGTGCCAGCAGCCTCCAGGACTCTGGGGCCAACGTCCTGACTTTC
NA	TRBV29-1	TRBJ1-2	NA	CSVEDNAGIYGYTF	TGCAGCGTTGAAGATAATGCGGGCATCTATGGCTACACCTTC
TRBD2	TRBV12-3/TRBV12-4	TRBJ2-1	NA	CASSLGYSGGSNYNEQFF	TGTGCCAGCAGTTTGGGGTATAGCGGGGGGTCGAATTACAATGAGCAGTTCTTC
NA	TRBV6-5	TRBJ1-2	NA	CASSAGFNGYTF	TGTGCCAGCAGTGCGGGTTTTAATGGCTACACCTTC
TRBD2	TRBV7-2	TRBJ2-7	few	CASSLGGAGATYEQYF	TGTGCCAGCAGCCTAGGGGGAGCGGGGGCGACCTACGAGCAGTACTTC
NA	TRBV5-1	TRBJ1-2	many	CASSFGTSKGYGYTF	TGCGCCAGCAGCTTCGGGACTTCAAAGGGGTATGGCTACACCTTC
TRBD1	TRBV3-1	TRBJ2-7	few	CASSQVAGGGYEQYF	TGTGCCAGCAGCCAAGTTGCAGGGGGCGGCTACGAGCAGTACTTC
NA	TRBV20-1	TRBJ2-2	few	CSASGPGYTGELFF	TGCAGTGCTAGCGGTCCGGGCTACACCGGGGAGCTGTTTTTT
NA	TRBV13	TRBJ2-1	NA	CASVYSGSSYNEQFF	TGTGCCAGCGTCTATAGCGGAAGCTCCTACAATGAGCAGTTCTTC
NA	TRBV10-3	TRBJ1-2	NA	CAISGQTINYGYTF	TGTGCCATCAGTGGACAGACTATTAACTATGGCTACACCTTC
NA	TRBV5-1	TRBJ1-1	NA	CASSWRGGGDTEAFF	TGCGCCAGCAGCTGGCGCGGGGGTGGGGACACTGAAGCTTTCTTT
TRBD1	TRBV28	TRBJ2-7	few	CASSFSTGVYEQYF	TGTGCCAGCAGTTTTTCGACAGGGGTCTACGAGCAGTACTTC
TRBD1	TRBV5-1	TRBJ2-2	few	CASSLNRGGTGELFF	TGCGCCAGCAGCTTGAACAGGGGCGGCACCGGGGAGCTGTTTTTT
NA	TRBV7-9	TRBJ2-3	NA	CASGIQDSLTDTQYF	TGTGCCAGCGGTATACAGGACAGCCTCACAGATACGCAGTATTTT
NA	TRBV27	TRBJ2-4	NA	CAAGSRSKNIQYF	TGTGCCGCGGGGAGCAGGAGCAAAAACATTCAGTACTTC
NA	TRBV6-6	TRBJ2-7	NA	CASSYSRTSLNYEQYF	TGTGCCAGCAGTTACTCGAGGACTTCACTGAATTACGAGCAGTACTTC
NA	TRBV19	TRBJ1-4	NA	CASSMWKIGEKLFF	TGTGCCAGTAGTATGTGGAAAATCGGCGAAAAACTGTTTTTT
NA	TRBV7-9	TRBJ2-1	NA	CASSSSDPYNEQFF	TGTGCCAGCAGCTCCTCGGACCCTTACAATGAGCAGTTCTTC
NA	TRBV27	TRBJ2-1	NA	CASSLAPPVPNEQFF	TGTGCCAGCAGTTTAGCCCCGCCGGTCCCCAATGAGCAGTTCTTC